The next 2 T cell receptor beta chains were all read from a single sample in a study of cytomegalovirus exposure and HLA in healthy donors. The PCR had 60 Vbeta and 13 Jbeta primers. Using immunoSEQ multiplex PCR, the repertoire was profiled, and TCRdb retains in-frame clones only, with some absent. The sample shows approximately 130,000 clones, approximately 78% of them seen only once. The source material was PBMCs. The receptors here all came from a woman in her 40s in good health and CMV-seronegative.

CDR3 in amino acids: CASSLVQYTEAFF. The DNA of the CDR3 is TGTGCCAGCAGTCTCGTACAGTACACTGAAGCTTTCTTT. V is TRBV28 and J is TRBJ1-1; D uncertain. The CDR3 is 13 amino acids. Trimming removed 5 bases from V and 3 bases from J, with 10 bases in between. CDR1 MDHEN and CDR2 SYDVKM come from the germline V gene.

The gene calls are TRBV9 and TRBJ2-5; perhaps TRBD1 as D (6 bases). CDR1 is SGDLS, CDR2 YYNGEE, per germline. V was shortened by 0 bases and J by 3 bases, with 9 bases between the two germline ends. This CDR3 is 14 amino acids long. The CDR3 spells CASSVVGHEETQYF. Written as DNA, the CDR3 is TGTGCCAGCAGCGTAGTGGGACACGAAGAGACCCAGTACTTC.